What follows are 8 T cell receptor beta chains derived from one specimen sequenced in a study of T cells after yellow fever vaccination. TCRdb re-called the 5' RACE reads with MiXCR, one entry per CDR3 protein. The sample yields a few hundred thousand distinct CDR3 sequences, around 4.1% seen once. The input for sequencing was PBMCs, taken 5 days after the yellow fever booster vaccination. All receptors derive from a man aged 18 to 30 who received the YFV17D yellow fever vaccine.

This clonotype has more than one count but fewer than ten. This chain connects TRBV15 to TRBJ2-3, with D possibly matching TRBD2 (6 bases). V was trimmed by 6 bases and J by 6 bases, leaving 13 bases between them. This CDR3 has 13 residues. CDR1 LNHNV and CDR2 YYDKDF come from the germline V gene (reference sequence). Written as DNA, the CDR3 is TGTGCCACCAGGGCCCGCGGGGAGGATACGCAGTATTTT. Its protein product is CATRARGEDTQYF.

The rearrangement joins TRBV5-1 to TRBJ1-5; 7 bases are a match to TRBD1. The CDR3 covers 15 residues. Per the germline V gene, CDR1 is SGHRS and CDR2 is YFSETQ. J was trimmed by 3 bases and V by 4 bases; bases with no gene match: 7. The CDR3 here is CASSLTGANNQPQHF. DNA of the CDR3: TGCGCCAGCAGCCTTACAGGGGCCAACAATCAGCCCCAGCATTTT.

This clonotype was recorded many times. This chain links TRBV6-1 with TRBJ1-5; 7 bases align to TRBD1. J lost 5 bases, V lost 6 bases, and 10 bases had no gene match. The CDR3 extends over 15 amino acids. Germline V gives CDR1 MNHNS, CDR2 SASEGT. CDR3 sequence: CASSSGQVNYQPQHF. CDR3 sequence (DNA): TGTGCCAGCAGCTCAGGACAGGTGAACTATCAGCCCCAGCATTTT.

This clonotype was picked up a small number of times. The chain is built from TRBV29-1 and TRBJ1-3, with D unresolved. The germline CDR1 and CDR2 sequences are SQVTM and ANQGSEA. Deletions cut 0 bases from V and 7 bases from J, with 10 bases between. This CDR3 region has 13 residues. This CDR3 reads CSVEDGLGNTIYF. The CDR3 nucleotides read TGCAGCGTTGAAGACGGACTCGGGAACACCATATATTTT. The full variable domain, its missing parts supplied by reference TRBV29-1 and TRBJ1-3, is SAVISQKPSRDICQRGTSLTIQCQVDSQVTMMFWYRQQPGQSLTLIATANQGSEATYESGFVIDKFPISRPNLTFSTLTVSNMSPEDSSIYLCSVEDGLGNTIYFGEGSWLTVV.

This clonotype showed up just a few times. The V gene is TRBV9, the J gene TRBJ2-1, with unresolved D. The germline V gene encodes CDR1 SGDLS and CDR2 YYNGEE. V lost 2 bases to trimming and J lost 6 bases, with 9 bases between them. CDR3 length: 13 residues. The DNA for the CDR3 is TGTGCCAGCAGCGTGGGTAGCCCCAATGAGCAGTTCTTC. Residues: CASSVGSPNEQFF.

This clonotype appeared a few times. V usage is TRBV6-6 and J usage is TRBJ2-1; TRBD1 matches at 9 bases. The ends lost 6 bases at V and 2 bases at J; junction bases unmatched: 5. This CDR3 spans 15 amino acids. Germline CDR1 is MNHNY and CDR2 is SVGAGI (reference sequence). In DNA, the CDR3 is TGTGCCAGCAGAGTGACAGGGGGAGCCTACAATGAGCAGTTCTTC. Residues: CASRVTGGAYNEQFF.

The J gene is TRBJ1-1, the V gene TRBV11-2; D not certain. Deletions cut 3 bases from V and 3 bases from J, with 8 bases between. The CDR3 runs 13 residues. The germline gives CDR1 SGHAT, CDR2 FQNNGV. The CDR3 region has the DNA TGTGCCAGCAGCTTTTATCGGGACACTGAAGCTTTCTTT. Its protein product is CASSFYRDTEAFF.

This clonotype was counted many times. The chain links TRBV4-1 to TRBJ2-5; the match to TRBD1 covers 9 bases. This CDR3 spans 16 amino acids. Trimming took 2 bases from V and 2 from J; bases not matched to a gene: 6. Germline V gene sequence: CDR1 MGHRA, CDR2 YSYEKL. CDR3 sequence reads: CASSQRDRGIQETQYF. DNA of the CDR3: TGCGCCAGCAGCCAACGAGACAGGGGGATTCAAGAGACCCAGTACTTC.